This T cell receptor (beta chain) was sequenced in a study of T-cell reconstitution after alpha-beta-depleted transplantation in children. The table lists this clonotype with many counts. Its cognate antigen is unknown. Study-level findings and limits: After transplant, high TCRbeta diversity at day 60 in some patients arose from surviving recipient T cells and thymic progenitors. It was reported that alpha-beta T cells came from several hundred expanded graft clones (about two months after transplant). T cells produced anew were the main source of T-cell counts and diversity one year after transplant.

Unique molecular identifiers were built into the TCRbeta library. TCRdb re-called the PCR reads with MiXCR, one entry per CDR3 protein. The sample shows about 170,000 distinct CDR3 sequences, 11% of them seen only once. V was clipped by 3 bases and J by 6 bases, with 13 bases between them. The length of the CDR3 is 14 residues. The germline CDR1 and CDR2 sequences are SGHNT and YYREEE (reference sequence). The TCR originated in a boy aged 2 to 10 with acute myeloid leukemia, due to receive a stem cell transplant. The source material was PBMCs, sampled before TCRalphabeta/CD19-depleted stem cell transplant. The chain carries TRBV5-4 and TRBJ2-4; D might be TRBD1 or TRBD2, each matching 5 bases. CDR3 DNA: TGTGCCAGCAGCTCCGGCGGGCAGGGAAACATTCAGTACTTC. Amino acid sequence: CASSSGGQGNIQYF.